The 19 T cell receptor beta chains below come from one sample, sequenced in a study of blood T cell repertoires in COVID-19. The method was immunoSEQ multiplex PCR; TCRdb's version includes in-frame clones alone and lacks a portion of them. The table includes around 240,000 clones, about 85% detected once. The source material was peripheral blood. These receptors came from a middle-aged man with acute or convalescent COVID-19.

The chain joins TRBV5-4 to TRBJ1-4, with 8 bases that match TRBD1. Germline V CDR1 and CDR2: SGHNT, YYREEE (reference sequence). V lost 0 bases to trimming and J lost 7 bases; unmatched junction nucleotides: 5. The CDR3 length is 15 residues. The CDR3 nucleotides read TGTGCCAGCAGCTTGGTAACAGGGGGGGGTGAAAAACTGTTTTTT. Amino acid sequence: CASSLVTGGGEKLFF.

V usage is TRBV5-1 and J usage is TRBJ2-3; unclear D gene. The germline V gene encodes CDR1 SGHRS and CDR2 YFSETQ. Trimming left V 4 bases short and J 0 bases short, with 3 bases between. CDR3 length equals 12 residues. The CDR3 coding sequence is TGCGCCAGCAGCCGGAGCACAGATACGCAGTATTTT. It specifies CASSRSTDTQYF.

The chain uses TRBV19 and TRBJ1-5; maybe TRBD1 (6 bases). Per germline, CDR1 LNHDA and CDR2 SQIVND (reference sequence). Between the trimmed V and J ends, which lost 3 bases and 6 bases, there was a span of 15 bases. The CDR3 covers 15 residues. The DNA for the CDR3 is TGTGCCAGTAGTATTGGGGGGGCAGCGAGTCAGCCCCAGCATTTT. Translating it yields CASSIGGAASQPQHF.

This rearrangement joins TRBV5-5 to TRBJ1-2, with D possibly matching TRBD1 (5 bases). The CDR3 spans 14 residues. With 0 bases removed from V and 5 bases from J, the gap between germline ends came to 11 bases. Germline V gene data show CDR1 as SGHKS and CDR2 as YYEKEE (reference sequence). This CDR3 reads CASSLVLSGYGYTF. CDR3 bases: TGTGCCAGCAGCTTGGTGTTGTCAGGGTATGGCTACACCTTC. The full variable domain, rest sourced from reference TRBV5-5 and TRBJ1-2, is DAGVTQSPTHLIKTRGQQVTLRCSPISGHKSVSWYQQVLGQGPQFIFQYYEKEERGRGNFPDRFSARQFPNYSSELNVNALLLGDSALYLCASSLVLSGYGYTFGSGTRLTVV.

V is TRBV11-2 and J is TRBJ1-6; no reliable D call. V was cut by 2 bases and J by 10 bases, with 18 bases left in between. Per the germline V gene, CDR1 is SGHAT and CDR2 is FQNNGV. The CDR3 extends over 16 amino acids. The CDR3 loop is CASSLLSGYVSSPLHF. In DNA, the CDR3 is TGTGCCAGCAGCTTACTCTCGGGGTACGTTTCGTCACCCCTCCACTTT.

This chain uses TRBV7-9 with TRBJ2-6, with D perhaps matching TRBD1 (6 bases). From germline, CDR1 is SEHNR and CDR2 FQNEAQ (reference sequence). The CDR3 loop spans 16 amino acids. Trimming took 5 bases from V and 0 from J, leaving 11 bases between them. The CDR3 spells CASSPRTASGANVLTF. The CDR3 coding sequence is TGTGCCAGCAGCCCACGGACAGCCTCTGGGGCCAACGTCCTGACTTTC.

Concerning this clone itself: The same CDR3 is also encoded by other DNA sequences in this sample. The rearrangement uses TRBV11-2 and TRBJ2-7; D not certain. V lost 1 base to trimming and J lost 4 bases, with 8 bases between them. The germline gives CDR1 SGHAT, CDR2 FQNNGV. The CDR3 runs to 13 residues. DNA of the CDR3: TGTGCCAGCAGCTTAGTGCGCGGATACGAGCAGTACTTC. Translated, it gives CASSLVRGYEQYF.

This chain links TRBV6-5 with TRBJ2-2, with 8 bases that match TRBD1. The CDR3 consists of 15 residues. Unmatched junction bases numbered 8, after V lost 7 bases and J lost 4 bases. The germline V gene has CDR1 MNHEY and CDR2 SVGAGI. The CDR3 nucleotides read TGTGCCAGCATGAGGACAGGGATAACCACCGGGGAGCTGTTTTTT. It specifies CASMRTGITTGELFF.

The chain employs TRBV13 and TRBJ2-1; the match to TRBD2 covers 9 bases. The CDR3 loop spans 14 amino acids. After removal of 5 bases from V and 5 bases from J, the junction contained 4 bases not matched to a gene. Per germline, CDR1 PRHDT and CDR2 FYEKMQ (reference sequence). Here the CDR3 reads CASSTASGDNEQFF. In DNA, the CDR3 is TGTGCCAGCAGCACCGCTAGCGGGGACAATGAGCAGTTCTTC.

V and J are TRBV11-2 and TRBJ2-7, with D uncertain. V gave up 0 bases and J gave up 2 bases, with 8 bases separating them. The germline gives CDR1 SGHAT, CDR2 FQNNGV. The CDR3 is made up of 14 amino acids. The CDR3 coding sequence is TGTGCCAGCAGCTTAGATAGCATGGCCTACGAGCAGTACTTC. This encodes CASSLDSMAYEQYF.

Only a few counts were recorded for this clone. V and J are TRBV19 and TRBJ1-6; 7 bases align to TRBD1. J was trimmed by 7 bases and V by 5 bases; bases with no gene match: 8. Per germline, CDR1 LNHDA and CDR2 SQIVND (reference sequence). CDR3 length equals 15 residues. The CDR3 DNA sequence: TGTGCCAGTAGTTCCCGCGGACAGGAGAATTCACCCCTCCACTTT. It is translated as CASSSRGQENSPLHF.

This chain connects TRBV14 to TRBJ2-7; D gene unclear. The CDR3 length is 12 residues. Germline assignment: CDR1 SGHDN and CDR2 FVKESK. Trimming pared 0 bases from V and 7 bases from J, leaving 7 bases between. The CDR3 DNA sequence: TGTGCCAGCAGCCAAGATTGGGCAGAGCAGTACTTC. The encoded protein is CASSQDWAEQYF.

The chain joins TRBV5-6 to TRBJ1-2; 7 bases fit TRBD1. Germline loops: CDR1 SGHDT, CDR2 YYEEEE. CDR3 length: 14 residues. After removal of 4 bases from V and 5 bases from J, the junction contained 8 bases not matched to a gene. CDR3 region: CASSPPGTEYGYTF. The DNA of the CDR3 is TGTGCCAGCAGCCCACCCGGGACAGAGTATGGCTACACCTTC.

J is TRBJ1-2 and V is TRBV5-1; 10 bases are shared with TRBD1. This CDR3 has 14 amino acids. Per germline, CDR1 SGHRS and CDR2 YFSETQ. V dropped 3 bases and J dropped 8; count of bases not matched to a gene: 7. As DNA, the CDR3 is TGCGCCAGCAGCTACGACAGGGGGCTAGGGGGCTACACCTTC. It specifies CASSYDRGLGGYTF.

Regarding this clone: Other DNA sequences from this sample encode an identical CDR3 as well. The rearrangement links TRBV7-3 to TRBJ1-5, with a possible D match to TRBD1 (5 bases). Germline V gene lookup returns CDR1 SGHTA and CDR2 FQGTGA. Trimming left V 3 bases short and J 7 bases short, with 10 bases between. The CDR3 is 13 amino acids. The CDR3 DNA reads as TGTGCCAGCAGCTTGCAGGGCGGACAGCCCCAGCATTTT. It yields the protein CASSLQGGQPQHF.

The chain recombines TRBV7-9 with TRBJ2-1; D possibly corresponds to TRBD2 (5 bases). V was trimmed by 4 bases and J by 0 bases, leaving 16 bases between them. Germline V lookup: CDR1 SEHNR, CDR2 FQNEAQ (reference sequence). The CDR3 runs to 17 residues. CDR3 bases: TGTGCCAGCAGCTCCTCCGGGGTAGGGAGCTCCTACAATGAGCAGTTCTTC. This encodes CASSSSGVGSSYNEQFF.

This chain links TRBV2 with TRBJ1-1, with 9 nucleotides matching TRBD1. V shed 3 bases, J shed 5 bases, and the junction held 10 bases outside the gene matches. This CDR3 is 16 amino acids long. Germline CDR1 SNHLY, CDR2 FYNNEI. CDR3 protein: CASSDLGGQGSTEAFF. The CDR3 DNA follows: TGTGCCAGCAGTGACTTAGGGGGACAGGGAAGTACTGAAGCTTTCTTT.

The rearrangement links TRBV6-2 or TRBV6-3 to TRBJ2-7, with D perhaps TRBD1 (6 bases). Per the germline V gene, CDR1 is MNHEY and CDR2 is SVGEGT. Trimming took 0 bases from V and 3 from J, leaving 15 bases between them. The CDR3 runs to 16 residues. CDR3: CASSYSITGQNYEQYF. The DNA for the CDR3 is TGTGCCAGCAGTTACTCTATCACGGGACAAAACTACGAGCAGTACTTC.

This chain's CDR3 is CASSFSGDYGYTF. The DNA of the CDR3 is TGTGCCAGCAGCTTCAGCGGAGACTATGGCTACACCTTC. The chain employs TRBV7-2 and TRBJ1-2; D is uncertain. Deletions cut 3 bases from V and 3 bases from J, with 8 bases between. This CDR3 has 13 amino acids. Germline loops: CDR1 SGHTA, CDR2 FQGNSA.